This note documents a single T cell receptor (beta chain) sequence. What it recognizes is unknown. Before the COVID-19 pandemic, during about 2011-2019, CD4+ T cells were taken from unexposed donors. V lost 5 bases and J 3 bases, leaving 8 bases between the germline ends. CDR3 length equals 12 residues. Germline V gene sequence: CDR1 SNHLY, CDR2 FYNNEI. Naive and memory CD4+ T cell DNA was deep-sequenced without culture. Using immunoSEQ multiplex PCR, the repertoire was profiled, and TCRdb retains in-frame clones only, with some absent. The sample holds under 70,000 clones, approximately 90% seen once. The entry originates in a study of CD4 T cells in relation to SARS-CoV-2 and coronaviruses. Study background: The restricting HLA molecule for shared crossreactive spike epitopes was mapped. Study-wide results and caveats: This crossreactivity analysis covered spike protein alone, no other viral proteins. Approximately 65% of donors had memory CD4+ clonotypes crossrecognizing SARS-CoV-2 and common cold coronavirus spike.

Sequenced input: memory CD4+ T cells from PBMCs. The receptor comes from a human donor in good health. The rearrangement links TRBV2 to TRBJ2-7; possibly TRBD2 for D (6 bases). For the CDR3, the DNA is TGTGCCAGCAGTAACGGGGGCTACGAGCAGTACTTC. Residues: CASSNGGYEQYF.